This T cell receptor (beta chain) is from a study of shared clonotypes between healthy human individuals (dated by TCRdb to the early 2020s). Context from the whole study: The cohort comprised a couple of women and a few men aged 18 to 49 years. For each donor, CD4 naive and CD4 memory were each given three plates, CD8 naive was given two plates, and CD8 memory was given one plate. The study deeply sequenced blood TCR repertoires of five healthy adults to estimate repertoire size and the extent of clonotype sharing between individuals. To increase sequencing depth and limit assay-specific biases, TCR repertoire library preparation and sequencing were carried out by different laboratories using diverse techniques. Per donor, leukapheresis produced somewhere between about 0.94 and 10 billion PBMCs. On the study overall, not on this receptor specifically: Only blood was sampled, and tissue TCR repertoires likely differ from those in blood. Across a few donors, around 5.4% of naive CD4, roughly 3.4% of naive CD8, 2% to 2.5% of memory CD4, and about 0.4% of memory CD8 clonotypes were shared. Compared with non-shared clonotypes, clonotypes shared by all four sorted-subset donors had higher generation probabilities. Based on pairwise subsampling, the degree of clonotype sharing among donors was expected to be affected by sequencing depth. Naive subsets generally had larger estimated clonotype richness than memory subsets. Even with the large sequencing depth, rarefaction of the sorted-subset datasets indicated that sequencing was incomplete. Because the study included only a small number of donors, the genetic and exposure-history diversity represented was limited.

Donors were healthy HIV-negative adults with no recently reported acute infections or vaccinations. Every donor was a Caucasian adult residing in Nashville, Tennessee, USA. CD4+ T cells were enriched by magnetic negative selection; naive cells were then positively selected on CD45RA, and the negative fraction formed the memory subset. Blood was collected by leukapheresis, and PBMCs were isolated by Ficoll-Histopaque density gradient centrifugation and then cryopreserved in liquid nitrogen vapor phase. Purity and quantity of every magnetically sorted T cell population were checked by analytical flow cytometry. Genomic DNA was isolated from every sorted fraction and measured by UV absorbance on a Nanodrop 2000c. As concerns this clone: What antigen it recognizes has not been identified. The sample holds no much larger clone one base away, and base qualities are not on file.

Using the deep immunoSEQ assay, multiplex PCR amplified TCR CDR3 regions from genomic DNA. Extracted genomic DNA from each cell subset was spread evenly across all wells of several immunoSEQ 96-well plates, with each plate serving as a replicate. For sorted subsets, 200 ng of genomic DNA, equivalent to around 31,000 T cell genomes, went into each replicate PCR. The purified libraries were quantified using a Qubit 3.0 fluorometer, sized with a Bioanalyzer 2100, and then quantified again using the KAPA Library Quantification kit. A separate single-read 150-cycle Illumina NextSeq 550 flow cell was used to sequence each immunoSEQ 96-well plate. The authors' analysis ran thus. Because the immunoSEQ output held only junctional sequences and lacked quality scores, the filtering could not match the filtering applied to full-length reads. Sequences were annotated with PyIR, a Python wrapper for IgBLAST v1.9, using IMGT germline references to assign V/J genes and CDR3. Reads with weak V/J assignments (E-value above 1e-6), missing CDR3, stop codons, out-of-frame junctions, or ambiguous translated residues were removed. V3J clonotypes were defined as sequences sharing an identical inferred V gene, J gene, and CDR3 amino acid sequence. The percentage overlap between two repertoires was calculated by dividing the number of shared unique clonotypes by the size of the smaller repertoire. Three approaches were used to assess repertoire richness: RTK rarefaction, the Chao1 estimator, and Recon v2.1 estimates of unobserved clonotypes. For all TCRbeta clonotypes obtained by the gDNA method from several donors, generation probabilities were computed with OLGA. TCRdb retrieved this table from immuneACCESS and kept in-frame rearrangements only. Not all clones are present; in checked studies, unresolved V genes account for under half, and no reason is known for the remainder. D and trimming were read from the DNA, whereas the V and J calls and clone size are those reported in that table. The sample table holds about 670,000 clones, of which roughly 70% were seen once. Clones ranked in the top ten supply about 2% of the sample.

The germline V gene specifies SGHRS as CDR1 and YFSETQ as CDR2. V loses 4 bases, J loses 0 bases, and the germline ends lie 12 bases apart. Reading from cysteine to phenylalanine, the CDR3 counts 15 amino acids. Only the CDR3 DNA is retained, 45 bases long and in frame from the first base. The source of this sequence is a woman younger than 45 in good health. This receptor chain uses TRBV5-1 and TRBJ2-3; TRBD1 might be the D gene, on 5 matching bases. The sequenced material came from memory CD4+ T cells sorted from blood. The cell subset or site label, as the study defines it: CD45RA-negative fraction. The CDR3 corresponds to CASSPPDTSTDTQYF. The DNA reads TGCGCCAGCAGCCCGCCGGACACTAGCACAGATACGCAGTATTTT.